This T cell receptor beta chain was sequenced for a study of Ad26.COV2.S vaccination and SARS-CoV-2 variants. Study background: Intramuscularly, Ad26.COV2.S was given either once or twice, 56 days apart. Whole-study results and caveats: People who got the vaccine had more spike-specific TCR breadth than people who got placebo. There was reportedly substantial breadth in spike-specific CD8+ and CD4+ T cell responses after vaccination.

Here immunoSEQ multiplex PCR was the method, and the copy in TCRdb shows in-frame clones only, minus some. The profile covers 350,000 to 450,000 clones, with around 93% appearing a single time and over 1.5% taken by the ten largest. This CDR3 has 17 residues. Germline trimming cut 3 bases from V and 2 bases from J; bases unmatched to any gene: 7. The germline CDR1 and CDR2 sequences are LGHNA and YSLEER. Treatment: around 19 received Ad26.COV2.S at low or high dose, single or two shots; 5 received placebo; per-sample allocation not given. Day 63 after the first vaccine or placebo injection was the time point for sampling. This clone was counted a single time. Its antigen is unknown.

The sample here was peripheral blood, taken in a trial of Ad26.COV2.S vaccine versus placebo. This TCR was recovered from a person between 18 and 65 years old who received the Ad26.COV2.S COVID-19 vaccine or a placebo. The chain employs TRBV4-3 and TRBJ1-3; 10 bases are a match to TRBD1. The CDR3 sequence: CASSQAPGQGPGNTIYF. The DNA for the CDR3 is TGCGCCAGCAGCCAGGCTCCGGGACAGGGGCCTGGAAACACCATATATTTT.